Listed here are 22 T cell receptor beta chains from one sample, sequenced in a study of regulatory T cells in long-lasting Graves disease. Time point: newly diagnosed GD, antithyroid drugs for less than 3 months. Generation of the TCR library employed RNA extracted from PBMCs. Construction of the TCR beta libraries employed iRepertoire HTBI primers in conjunction with Arm-PCR of CDR3 regions. MiXCR, applied by TCRdb to the multiplex PCR reads, yields one record per CDR3 protein. This table holds some 500,000 distinct CDR3 sequences, roughly 16% found once. The same data also contributed to another study, on T cells in Graves' hyperthyroidism and ophthalmopathy.

This specimen was peripheral blood mononuclear cells (PBMCs), taken at new diagnosis, from a patient treated with antithyroid drugs. The receptor set was obtained from a woman aged 35-65 years with Graves disease.

Note on this clonotype: One base separates it from a far larger clone, so it is likely a read error. The gene calls are TRBV2 and TRBJ2-1; the D gene is possibly TRBD1 (5 bases). V was cut by 4 bases and J by 9 bases, with 7 bases left in between. This CDR3 contains 11 residues. Germline CDR1 reads SNHLY; CDR2 reads FYNNEI. CDR3 DNA sequence: TGTGCCAGCAGTGCCGACAGTGAGCAGTTCTTC. Protein product: CASSADSEQFF.

As to this clonotype: A single base separates this from a much larger clone, so it may be a read error. V is TRBV2 and J is TRBJ1-6; a weak D match, TRBD1 (6 bases). Germline V gene sequence: CDR1 SNHLY, CDR2 FYNNEI. CDR3 size: 13 residues. The CDR3 bases are TGTACCAGCAGGGGCGCGGGTAATTCACCCCTCCACTTT. Translating it yields CTSRGAGNSPLHF. The full variable domain, with the rest looked up from reference TRBV2 and TRBJ1-6, is EPEVTQTPSHQVTQMGQEVILRCVPISNHLYFYWYRQILGQKVEFLVSFYNNEISEKSEIFDDQFSVERPDGSNFTLKIRSTKLEDSAMYFCTSRGAGNSPLHFGNGTRLTVT.

In its sample, this clonotype was seen many times. At one boundary the junction diverges from the germline segment, which might be a read error. This chain joins TRBV6-2 or TRBV6-3 and TRBJ1-2; no firm D call. Germline-derived CDR1 and CDR2 are MNHEY and SVGEGT. This CDR3 contains 13 residues. The DNA of the CDR3 is TGTGCCAGCAGTGAAAATGAAAGGGCGGAGAAGGCCTTC. It translates to CASSENERAEKAF.

This chain connects TRBV11-2 to TRBJ2-5, with 8 bases aligning to TRBD1. Trimming took 7 bases from V and 5 from J; bases not matched to a gene: 6. There are 13 residues in the CDR3. Per germline, CDR1 SGHAT and CDR2 FQNNGV. Written as DNA, the CDR3 is TGTGCCAGCACCCAGGGGGCAGAGGAGACCCAGTACTTC. It encodes CASTQGAEETQYF.

V gene TRBV28 combines with J gene TRBJ2-2; weak D call: TRBD2 (5 bases). Trimming stripped 3 bases from V and 7 bases from J, with 9 bases between. The germline V gene encodes CDR1 MDHEN and CDR2 SYDVKM. CDR3 length: 13 residues. CDR3 residues: CASSFIRGGELFF. CDR3 in DNA: TGTGCCAGCAGTTTTATCCGGGGCGGGGAGCTGTTTTTT.

This clonotype has more than one count but fewer than ten. This sequence joins TRBV14 and TRBJ2-3; D remains ambiguous. Germline lookup yields CDR1 SGHDN and CDR2 FVKESK. CDR3 size: 15 residues. Trimming took 5 bases from V and 0 from J, leaving 12 bases between them. The CDR3, as DNA: TGTGCCAGCAGCGCAGACTGGGATAGCACAGATACGCAGTATTTT. Translating gives CASSADWDSTDTQYF. Supplemented by reference TRBV14 and TRBJ2-3, the full variable domain reads EAGVTQFPSHSVIEKGQTVTLRCDPISGHDNLYWYRRVMGKEIKFLLHFVKESKQDESGMPNNRFLAERTGGTYSTLKVQPAELEDSGVYFCASSADWDSTDTQYFGPGTRLTVL.

The sample holds many counts of this clonotype. The chain joins TRBV12-3 or TRBV12-4 to TRBJ1-6; D possibly corresponds to TRBD1 (5 bases). V was shortened by 3 bases and J by 6 bases, with 6 bases between the two germline ends. There are 13 residues in the CDR3. CDR3 protein: CASSLGLNSPLHF. DNA of the CDR3: TGTGCCAGCAGTTTGGGACTTAATTCACCCCTCCACTTT.

Only a few counts were recorded for this clonotype. V gene TRBV15 combines with J gene TRBJ1-4, with 8 bases aligning to TRBD1. The CDR3 has 16 residues. After removal of 2 bases from V and 7 bases from J, the junction contained 9 bases not matched to a gene. CDR1 is LNHNV and CDR2 is YYDKDF in the germline V gene (reference sequence). This chain's CDR3 is CATSRSTGGAFEKLFF. The CDR3 DNA reads TGTGCCACCAGCAGAAGTACAGGGGGGGCTTTTGAAAAACTGTTTTTT.

This clonotype was detected ten times or more. At one end, the junction sequence differs from germline, possibly due to a read error. J is TRBJ1-1 and V is TRBV11-2; TRBD1 might be the D (6 bases). The CDR3 extends over 13 amino acids. Looked up from germline, CDR1 is SGHAT and CDR2 is FQNNGV. CDR3 sequence: CASSLGQFTEAFF. The CDR3, as DNA: TGTGCCAGCAGTTTAGGACAGTTCACTGAAGCTTTCTTT.

This clonotype was recorded a few times. The chain recombines TRBV3-1 with TRBJ2-7; 8 bases match TRBD1. This CDR3 is 15 amino acids long. After removal of 4 bases from V and 5 bases from J, the junction contained 10 bases not matched to a gene. Germline V CDR1 and CDR2: LGHDT, YNNKEL (reference sequence). In DNA, the CDR3 is TGTGCCAGCAGCCTCCGGCGGACAGGGACACACGAGCAGTACTTC. Translating it yields CASSLRRTGTHEQYF.

Remarks on this clonotype: A read error may explain this, as a much larger clone is one base away. The CDR3 reads CASSYSGTGRETQYF. CDR3 in DNA: TGTGCCAGCAGTTACTCCGGGACAGGGAGGGAGACCCAGTACTTC. J is TRBJ2-5 and V is TRBV6-2 or TRBV6-3; TRBD1 agrees at 9 bases. The V and J ends lost 0 bases and 5 bases, in that order; junction bases with no gene match: 4. The germline CDR1 and CDR2 sequences are MNHEY and SVGEGT. CDR3 length: 15 residues.

This clonotype showed up many times. The rearrangement joins TRBV24-1 to TRBJ2-1; maybe TRBD2 (5 bases). Germline CDR1 KGHDR, CDR2 SFDVKD. Trimming took off 2 bases at V and 1 base at J, with 23 bases between the two ends. The CDR3 has 20 residues. This CDR3 reads CATSDSTRTAAGRSYNEQFF. The DNA for the CDR3 is TGTGCCACCAGTGATTCAACCAGAACCGCCGCGGGTCGGTCCTACAATGAGCAGTTCTTC.

There are a few counts of this clonotype. The chain combines TRBV10-3 with TRBJ2-7; maybe TRBD1 (5 bases). Germline lookup yields CDR1 ENHRY and CDR2 SYGVKD. This CDR3 has 16 residues. V lost 2 bases and J lost 4, with 18 bases in between. CDR3 bases: TGTGCCATCAGTGAGGACGCAGGGATCGGAGAGTACGAGCAGTACTTC. Residues: CAISEDAGIGEYEQYF.

V is TRBV20-1 and J is TRBJ2-5; the D call may be TRBD1 or TRBD2 (5 bases each). The CDR3 sequence is 18 residues long. Between the trimmed V and J ends, which lost 0 bases and 3 bases, there was a span of 23 bases. Germline V gene lookup returns CDR1 DFQATT and CDR2 SNEGSKA (reference sequence). The CDR3 here is CSARDILGWDGGKETQYF. Written as DNA, the CDR3 is TGCAGTGCTAGAGATATTTTGGGTTGGGATGGGGGAAAAGAGACCCAGTACTTC.

This clonotype was seen at least ten times. The chain links TRBV6-1 to TRBJ2-7, with 7 bases aligning to TRBD1. The J segment lost 6 bases and the V segment lost 7 bases, leaving 12 bases of the junction unmatched. This CDR3 is 14 amino acids long. From germline, CDR1 is MNHNS and CDR2 SASEGT. The CDR3 region has the DNA TGTGCCAGCATCGACAGGGAGAAGGGGTTCGAGCAGTACTTC. Translation gives CASIDREKGFEQYF.

About this clonotype itself: This may come from a read error, since a much larger clone is one base off. V is TRBV27 and J is TRBJ2-1, with 12 bases fitting TRBD1. CDR3 length equals 16 residues. After removal of 3 bases from V and 9 bases from J, the junction contained 9 bases not matched to a gene. Germline V gene lookup returns CDR1 MNHEY and CDR2 SMNVEV (reference sequence). The CDR3 here is CASSFRGQGAVSEQFF. CDR3 nucleotides: TGTGCCAGCAGTTTTAGGGGACAGGGGGCAGTCAGTGAGCAGTTCTTC.

As to this clonotype: A much larger clone lies a single base off, so this may be a read error. V and J are TRBV6-1 and TRBJ1-2; D is undetermined. V was trimmed by 6 bases and J by 3 bases, leaving 11 bases between them. The CDR3 sequence is 13 residues long. Germline values: CDR1 MNHNS, CDR2 SASEGT. CDR3 in DNA: TGTGCCAGCAGCACGACCTTAGACTATGGCTACACCTTC. Translation gives CASSTTLDYGYTF.

The V call is TRBV5-8, the J call TRBJ2-7; D possibly uses TRBD1 or TRBD2 (5 bases each). This CDR3 comprises 14 residues. Germline CDR1 SGHTS, CDR2 YDEGEE. V lost 3 bases to trimming and J lost 3 bases, with 13 bases between them. The CDR3 DNA is TGTGCCAGCAGCTCCTGGGGGACCAGCTACGAGCAGTACTTC. Protein product: CASSSWGTSYEQYF. The whole variable domain, remainder taken from reference TRBV5-8 and TRBJ2-7, is EAGVTQSPTHLIKTRGQQATLRCSPISGHTSVYWYQQALGLGLQFLLWYDEGEERNRGNFPPRFSGRQFPNYSSELNVNALELEDSALYLCASSSWGTSYEQYFGPGTRLTVT.

This clonotype was recorded many times. DNA of the CDR3: TGTGCTAGTGGTTCCCCGGCGGGGTCAGATACGCAGTATTTT. Translation: CASGSPAGSDTQYF. The chain couples TRBV12-5 to TRBJ2-3, with a weak D call TRBD2 (6 bases). V was trimmed by 4 bases and J by 4 bases, leaving 12 bases between them. The CDR3 runs to 14 residues. Germline CDR1 LGHNT, CDR2 FRNRAP. Combining the CDR3 with reference TRBV12-5 and TRBJ2-3 gives the whole variable domain DARVTQTPRHKVTEMGQEVTMRCQPILGHNTVFWYRQTMMQGLELLAYFRNRAPLDDSGMPKDRFSAEMPDATLATLKIQPSEPRDSAVYFCASGSPAGSDTQYFGPGTRLTVL.

This clonotype was counted many times. A read error may produce the germline difference seen at one junction end. The chain is built from TRBV6-2 or TRBV6-3 and TRBJ2-7; D may be TRBD1 (5 bases). The CDR3 has 13 residues. The V gene's germline CDR1 is MNHEY and CDR2 SVGEGT. This CDR3 reads CASSYSGSHEQYF. CDR3 in DNA: TGTGCCAGCAGCTACTCAGGGTCCCACGAGCAGTACTTC.

Notes on this clonotype: A much larger clone sits a single nucleotide away, making a read error possible. V is TRBV30 and J is TRBJ1-3; no clear D gene. The CDR3 is made up of 11 amino acids. The germline CDR1 and CDR2 sequences are GTSNPN and SVGIG (reference sequence). The CDR3 sequence: CAWRLGSTIYF. For the CDR3, the DNA is TGTGCCTGGAGATTGGGAAGCACCATATATTTT.

This clonotype was counted only a few times. The gene calls are TRBV7-9 and TRBJ2-7, with TRBD1 identical over 8 bases. CDR3 length equals 14 residues. Germline CDR1 is SEHNR and CDR2 is FQNEAQ (reference sequence). V gave up 4 bases and J gave up 1 base; unmatched junction bases: 3. CDR3 DNA sequence: TGTGCCAGCAGCTCGGGACAGGCATCCTACGAGCAGTACTTC. Its protein product is CASSSGQASYEQYF.